This entry describes one TCR beta chain. Its antigen is as yet unknown. CDR3 length: 15 amino acids. The V gene's germline CDR1 is LGHNA and CDR2 YNFKEQ. Trimming took 4 bases from V and 5 from J, leaving 12 bases between them. Using immunoSEQ multiplex PCR, the repertoire was profiled, and TCRdb retains in-frame clones only, with some absent. Among tens of thousands of clones listed, approximately 96% were seen once. These data originate in a study of graft-versus-host responses after intestinal transplantation. The sample consisted of unstimulated CD8+ T cells sorted from spleen or lymph node cells, taken before transplant. The V and J genes are TRBV4-2 and TRBJ1-6, with D unresolved. The sequence derives from a human donor who was the organ donor for an intestinal transplant. Written as DNA, the CDR3 is TGTGCCAGCAGCCTTAGTATTTTCCATAATTCACCCCTCCACTTT. As protein: CASSLSIFHNSPLHF.